This T cell receptor beta chain was sequenced for a study of T cell changes during pregnancy in multiple sclerosis. Per the germline V gene, CDR1 is MNHEY and CDR2 is SMNVEV (reference sequence). V lost 6 bases to trimming and J lost 4 bases, with 16 bases between them. The CDR3 length is 14 residues. Libraries were prepared by immunoSEQ multiplex PCR; TCRdb keeps only in-frame clonotypes and omits some of them. The sample yields 72,000 or so clones, roughly 93% seen once. This clonotype originated in a female donor with multiple sclerosis, enrolled in a pregnancy study. Sample: peripheral blood, taken in the second trimester of pregnancy. V is TRBV27 and J is TRBJ2-7; a weak D match, TRBD1 (6 bases). The chain's CDR3 is CASRSQGTSYEQYF. The DNA for the CDR3 is TGTGCCAGCAGGTCTCAGGGGACCTCATACGAGCAGTACTTC.